The TCR beta chain under discussion was sequenced for a study of cytomegalovirus exposure and HLA in healthy donors. Overall study context: About 85 million unique TCRs from HLA-typed donors were held in an early release of data.

CDR1 and CDR2 (germline): SGHDN, FVKESK. V lost 4 bases and J lost 3; bases outside the gene matches: 6. This CDR3 is built from 14 residues. General study points: It emerged from a later analysis that several of the most significant clusters appeared to be linked to common viral pathogens. Earlier analysis found most TCR beta V segments productive about 87% or about 30% of the time.

On this clone: The antigen is unknown.

The donors, nominally healthy at sampling, likely had unrecorded immune exposures. Researchers ran the PCR with 60 Vbeta and 13 Jbeta primers. Profiling relied on immunoSEQ multiplex PCR, and the TCRdb table lists in-frame clones only, not all of them. The profile covers about 100,000 clones, with around 69% appearing a single time and roughly 2.3% taken by the ten largest. The chain joins TRBV14 to TRBJ2-7; 7 positions match TRBD1. Sequenced: PBMCs. The receptor's source is a young man in good health and CMV-seronegative. In DNA form, the CDR3 reads TGTGCCAGCAGCCGGGACAGTGGGAACTACGAGCAGTACTTC. Translation gives CASSRDSGNYEQYF.